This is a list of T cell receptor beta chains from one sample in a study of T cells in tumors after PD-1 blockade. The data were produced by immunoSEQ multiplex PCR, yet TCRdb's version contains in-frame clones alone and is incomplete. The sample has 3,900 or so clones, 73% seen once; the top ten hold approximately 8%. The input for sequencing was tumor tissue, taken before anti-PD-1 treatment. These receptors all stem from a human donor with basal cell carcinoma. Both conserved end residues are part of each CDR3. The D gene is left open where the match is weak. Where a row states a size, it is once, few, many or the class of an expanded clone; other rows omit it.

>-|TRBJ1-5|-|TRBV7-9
TGTGCCAGCAGCTCCCAAAATCAGCCCCAGCATTTT
CASSSQNQPQHF
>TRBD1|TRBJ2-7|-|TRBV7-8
TGTGCCAGCAGCAGCAACCAGGGGGCCTACGAGCAGTACTTC
CASSSNQGAYEQYF
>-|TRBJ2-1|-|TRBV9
TGTGCCAGCAGCGTGTTGGCTAGCCGACACAATGAGCAGTTCTTC
CASSVLASRHNEQFF
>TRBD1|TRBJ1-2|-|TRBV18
TGTGCCAGCTCACCACCGGGGACAGGGGGTGAGCATGGCTACACCTTC
CASSPPGTGGEHGYTF
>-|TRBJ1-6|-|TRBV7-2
TGTGCCAGCAGTCCAGGTGCAGGGAGTTCACCCCTCCACTTT
CASSPGAGSSPLHF
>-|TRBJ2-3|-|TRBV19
TGTGCCAGTAGTATAGTAACGATGGGCACAGATACGCAGTATTTT
CASSIVTMGTDTQYF
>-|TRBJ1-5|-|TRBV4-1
TGCGCCAGCAGCCAGGAGTCAGGGAGCAATCAGCCCCAGCATTTT
CASSQESGSNQPQHF
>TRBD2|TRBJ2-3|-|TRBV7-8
TGTGCCAGCAGCGGGGGACTAGCGGGGGCTAACACAGATACGCAGTATTTT
CASSGGLAGANTDTQYF
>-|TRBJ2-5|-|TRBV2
TGTGCCAGCAGCGAGGGGGGAGAAGCCCAGTACTTC
CASSEGGEAQYF
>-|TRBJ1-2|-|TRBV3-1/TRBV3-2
TGTGCCAGCAGCCGGGGCAGCGTCTATGGCTACACCTTC
CASSRGSVYGYTF
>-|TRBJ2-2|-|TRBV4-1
TGCGCCAGCAGCCAAGATTTGGGGACGGCGGGCGGGGAGCTGTTTTTT
CASSQDLGTAGGELFF
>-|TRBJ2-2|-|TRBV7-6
TGTGCCAGCAGCACCGCGGGACTTACTGGGGAGCTGTTTTTT
CASSTAGLTGELFF
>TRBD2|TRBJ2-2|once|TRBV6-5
TGTGCTATTGGGAGGCAGCGGGGGAGCGCCGGGGAGCTGTTTTTT
CAIGRQRGSAGELFF
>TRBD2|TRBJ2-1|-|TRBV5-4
TGTGCCAGCAGCTTGGATAGCGGGGTCGTCAATGAGCAGTTCTTC
CASSLDSGVVNEQFF
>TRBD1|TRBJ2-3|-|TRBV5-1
TGCGCCAGCAGCTCCGCCGGGACAGGGATCACAGATACGCAGTATTTT
CASSSAGTGITDTQYF
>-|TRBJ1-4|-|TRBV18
TGTGCCAGCTATGCTGCAAGGGGAGCTAATGAAAAACTGTTTTTT
CASYAARGANEKLFF
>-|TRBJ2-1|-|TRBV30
TGTGCCTGGAGTGTGGAAGGCGAGCAGTTCTTC
CAWSVEGEQFF
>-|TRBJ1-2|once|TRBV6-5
TGTGCCAGCAGTTACTCCCAGGGAGAGGGATACTATGGCTACACCTTC
CASSYSQGEGYYGYTF
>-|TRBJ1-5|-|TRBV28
TGTGCCAGCAGTTTATTGAGGGACAAGAATCAGCCCCAGCATTTT
CASSLLRDKNQPQHF
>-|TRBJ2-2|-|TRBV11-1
TGTGCCAGCAGCTCATCTCAGGACATAAACACCGGGGAGCTGTTTTTT
CASSSSQDINTGELFF
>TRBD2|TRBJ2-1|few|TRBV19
TGTGCCAGTAGTTACGCAGGGGGACTAGCGGGGTACAATGAGCAGTTCTTC
CASSYAGGLAGYNEQFF
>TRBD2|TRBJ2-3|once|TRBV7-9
TGTGCCAGCAGCTTAATAATGAGGACTAGCGGGGGGGACACAGATACGCAGTATTTT
CASSLIMRTSGGDTDTQYF
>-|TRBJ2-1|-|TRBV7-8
TGTGCCAGCAGCCGATTCAATGAAGGTGAGCAGTTCTTC
CASSRFNEGEQFF
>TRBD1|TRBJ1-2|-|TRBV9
TGTGCCAGCAGCCAGGAGGGGGCAGGGGGCTACACCTTC
CASSQEGAGGYTF